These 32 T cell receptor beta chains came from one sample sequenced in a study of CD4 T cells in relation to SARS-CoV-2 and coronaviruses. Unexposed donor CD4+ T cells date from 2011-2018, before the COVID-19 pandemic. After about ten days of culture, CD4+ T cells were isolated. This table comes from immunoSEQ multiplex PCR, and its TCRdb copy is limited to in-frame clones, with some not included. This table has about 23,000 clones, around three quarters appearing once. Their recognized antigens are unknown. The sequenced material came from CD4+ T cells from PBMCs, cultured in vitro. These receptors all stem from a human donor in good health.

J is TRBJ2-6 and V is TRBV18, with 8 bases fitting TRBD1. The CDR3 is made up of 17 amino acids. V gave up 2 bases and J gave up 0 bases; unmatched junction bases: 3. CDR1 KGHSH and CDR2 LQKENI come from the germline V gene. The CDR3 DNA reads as TGTGCCAGCTCACCAACAGGGGGGAGCTCTGGGGCCAACGTCCTGACTTTC. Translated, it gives CASSPTGGSSGANVLTF.

The CDR3 loop reads CASSPRTGTLSSGNTIYF. The CDR3 DNA reads TGTGCCAGCAGCCCCCGGACAGGGACCCTTAGCTCTGGAAACACCATATATTTT. The V gene is TRBV9, the J gene TRBJ1-3; TRBD1 matches at 8 bases. Germline CDR1 and CDR2: SGDLS and YYNGEE. Losses at the gene ends were 4 bases for V and 0 bases for J; bases not matched to a gene: 12. There are 18 residues in the CDR3.

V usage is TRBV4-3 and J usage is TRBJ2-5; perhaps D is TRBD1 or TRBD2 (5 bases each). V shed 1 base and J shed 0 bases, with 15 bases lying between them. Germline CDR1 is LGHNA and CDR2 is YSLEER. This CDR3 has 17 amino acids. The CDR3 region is CASSQGDRRRYQETQYF. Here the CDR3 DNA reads TGCGCCAGCAGCCAAGGGGACCGCCGCCGCTACCAAGAGACCCAGTACTTC.

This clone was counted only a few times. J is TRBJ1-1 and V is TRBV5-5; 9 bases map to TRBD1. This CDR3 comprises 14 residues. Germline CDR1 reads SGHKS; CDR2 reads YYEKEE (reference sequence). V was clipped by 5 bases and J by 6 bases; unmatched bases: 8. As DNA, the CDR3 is TGTGCCAGCAGGAAACAGGGGGCGCGTGCTGAAGCTTTCTTT. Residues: CASRKQGARAEAFF.

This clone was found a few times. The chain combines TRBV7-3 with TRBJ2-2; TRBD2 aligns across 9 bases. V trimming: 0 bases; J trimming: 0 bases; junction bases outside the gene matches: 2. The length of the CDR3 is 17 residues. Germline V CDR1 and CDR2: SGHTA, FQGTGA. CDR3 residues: CASSLTASGANTGELFF. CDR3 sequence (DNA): TGTGCCAGCAGCTTAACAGCTAGCGGGGCGAACACCGGGGAGCTGTTTTTT.

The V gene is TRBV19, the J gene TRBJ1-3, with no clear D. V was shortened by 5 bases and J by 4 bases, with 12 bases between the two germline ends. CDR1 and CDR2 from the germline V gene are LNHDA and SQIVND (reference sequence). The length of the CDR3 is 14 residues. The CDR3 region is CASSQPGSGNTIYF. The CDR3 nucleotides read TGTGCCAGTAGTCAGCCGGGGTCCGGAAACACCATATATTTT.

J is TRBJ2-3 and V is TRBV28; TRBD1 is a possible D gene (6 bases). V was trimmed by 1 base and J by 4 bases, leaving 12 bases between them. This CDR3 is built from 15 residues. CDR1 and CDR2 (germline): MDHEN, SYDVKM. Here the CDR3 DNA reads TGTGCCAGCAGTTTATCCCAGGGGACGGCAGATACGCAGTATTTT. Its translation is CASSLSQGTADTQYF.

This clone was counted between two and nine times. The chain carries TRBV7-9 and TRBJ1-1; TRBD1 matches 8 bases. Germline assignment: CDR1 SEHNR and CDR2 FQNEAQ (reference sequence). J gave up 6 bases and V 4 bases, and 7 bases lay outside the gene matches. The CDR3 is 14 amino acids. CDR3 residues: CASSYGQGLAEAFF. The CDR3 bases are TGTGCCAGCAGCTACGGACAGGGACTCGCTGAAGCTTTCTTT.

CDR3: CASNARAEARYGYTF. The CDR3 DNA follows: TGTGCCAGCAATGCCAGGGCTGAGGCCCGCTATGGCTACACCTTC. This chain joins TRBV9 and TRBJ1-2; D possibly corresponds to TRBD1 (5 bases). The CDR3 extends over 15 amino acids. Germline V gives CDR1 SGDLS, CDR2 YYNGEE. The V and J ends lost 6 bases and 4 bases respectively, with 19 bases between them. Full variable domain (rest looked up from reference TRBV9 and TRBJ1-2): DSGVTQTPKHLITATGQRVTLRCSPRSGDLSVYWYQQSLDQGLQFLIQYYNGEERAKGNILERFSAQQFPDLHSELNLSSLELGDSALYFCASNARAEARYGYTFGSGTRLTVV.

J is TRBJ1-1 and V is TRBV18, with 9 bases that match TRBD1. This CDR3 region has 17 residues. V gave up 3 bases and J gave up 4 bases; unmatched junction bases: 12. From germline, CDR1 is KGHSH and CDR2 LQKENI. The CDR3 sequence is CASSPFAATTGGTEAFF. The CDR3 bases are TGTGCCAGCTCACCTTTCGCCGCCACGACAGGGGGCACTGAAGCTTTCTTT.

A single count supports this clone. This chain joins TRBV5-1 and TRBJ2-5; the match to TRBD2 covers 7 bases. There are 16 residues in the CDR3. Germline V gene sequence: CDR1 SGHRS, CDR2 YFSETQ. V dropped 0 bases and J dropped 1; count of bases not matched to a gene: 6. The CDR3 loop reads CASSLEGGSVQETQYF. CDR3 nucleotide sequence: TGCGCCAGCAGCTTGGAGGGCGGGAGCGTCCAAGAGACCCAGTACTTC.

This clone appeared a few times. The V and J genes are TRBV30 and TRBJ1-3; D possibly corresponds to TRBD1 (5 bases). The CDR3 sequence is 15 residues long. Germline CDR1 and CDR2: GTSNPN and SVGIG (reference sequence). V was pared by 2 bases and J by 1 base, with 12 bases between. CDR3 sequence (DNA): TGTGCCTGGAGTCGGGGCGGAACTTCTGGAAACACCATATATTTT. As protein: CAWSRGGTSGNTIYF.

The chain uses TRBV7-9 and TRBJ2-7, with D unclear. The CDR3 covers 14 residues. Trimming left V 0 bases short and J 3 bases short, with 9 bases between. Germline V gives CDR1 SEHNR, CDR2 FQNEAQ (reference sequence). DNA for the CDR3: TGTGCCAGCAGCTTAGCGATAACAGTCTACGAGCAGTACTTC. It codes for CASSLAITVYEQYF.

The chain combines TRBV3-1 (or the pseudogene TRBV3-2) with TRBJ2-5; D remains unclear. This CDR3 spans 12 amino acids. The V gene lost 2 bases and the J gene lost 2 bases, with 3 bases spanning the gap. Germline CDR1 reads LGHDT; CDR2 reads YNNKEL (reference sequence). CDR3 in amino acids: CASSQTQETQYF. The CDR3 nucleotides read TGTGCCAGCAGCCAAACACAAGAGACCCAGTACTTC.

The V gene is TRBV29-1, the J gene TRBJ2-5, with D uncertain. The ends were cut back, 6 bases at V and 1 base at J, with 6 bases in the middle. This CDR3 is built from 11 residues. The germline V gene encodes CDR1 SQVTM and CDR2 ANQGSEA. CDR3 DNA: TGCAGCGTACGACTCCAAGAGACCCAGTACTTC. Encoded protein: CSVRLQETQYF.

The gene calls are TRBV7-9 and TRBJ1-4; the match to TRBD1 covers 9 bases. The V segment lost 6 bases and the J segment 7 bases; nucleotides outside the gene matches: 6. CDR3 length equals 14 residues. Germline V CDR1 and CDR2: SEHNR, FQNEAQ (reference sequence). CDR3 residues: CASSTDRGTEKLFF. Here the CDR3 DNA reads TGTGCCAGCAGTACTGACAGGGGGACTGAAAAACTGTTTTTT.

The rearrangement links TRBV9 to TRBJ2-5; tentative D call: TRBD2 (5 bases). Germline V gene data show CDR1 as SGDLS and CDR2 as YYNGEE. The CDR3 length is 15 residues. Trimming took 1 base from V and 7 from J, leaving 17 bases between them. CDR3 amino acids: CASSVSAGGPGTQYF. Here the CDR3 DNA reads TGTGCCAGCAGCGTATCTGCGGGTGGGCCGGGGACCCAGTACTTC.

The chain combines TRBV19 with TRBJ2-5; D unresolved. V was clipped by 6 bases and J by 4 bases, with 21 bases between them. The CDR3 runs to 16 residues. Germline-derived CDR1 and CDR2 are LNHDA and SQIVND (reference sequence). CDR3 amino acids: CASSPLHKRWSETQYF. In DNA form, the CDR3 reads TGTGCCAGTAGCCCCCTCCACAAGAGGTGGTCAGAGACCCAGTACTTC. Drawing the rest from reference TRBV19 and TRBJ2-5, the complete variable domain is DGGITQSPKYLFRKEGQNVTLSCEQNLNHDAMYWYRQDPGQGLRLIYYSQIVNDFQKGDIAEGYSVSREKKESFPLTVTSAQKNPTAFYLCASSPLHKRWSETQYFGPGTRLLVL.

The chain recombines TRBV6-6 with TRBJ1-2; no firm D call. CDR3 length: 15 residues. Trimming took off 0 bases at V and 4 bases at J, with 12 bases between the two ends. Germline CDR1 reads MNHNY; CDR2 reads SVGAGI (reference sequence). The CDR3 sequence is CASSYSTPTGYGYTF. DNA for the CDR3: TGTGCCAGCAGTTACTCAACACCCACGGGCTATGGCTACACCTTC.

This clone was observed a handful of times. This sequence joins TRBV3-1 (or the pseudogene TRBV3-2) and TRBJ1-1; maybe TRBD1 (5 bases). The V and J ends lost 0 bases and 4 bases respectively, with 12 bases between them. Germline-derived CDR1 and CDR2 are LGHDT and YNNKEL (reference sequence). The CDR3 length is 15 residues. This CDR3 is CASSQDVARVTEAFF. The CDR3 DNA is TGTGCCAGCAGCCAAGATGTGGCCAGGGTCACTGAAGCTTTCTTT.

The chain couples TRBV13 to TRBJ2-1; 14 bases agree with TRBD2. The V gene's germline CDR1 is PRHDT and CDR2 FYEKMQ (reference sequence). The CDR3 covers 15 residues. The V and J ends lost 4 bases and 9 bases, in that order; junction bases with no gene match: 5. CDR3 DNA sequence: TGTGCCAGCAGCTCCCCGGGACTAGCGGGAGTTGAGCAGTTCTTC. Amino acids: CASSSPGLAGVEQFF.

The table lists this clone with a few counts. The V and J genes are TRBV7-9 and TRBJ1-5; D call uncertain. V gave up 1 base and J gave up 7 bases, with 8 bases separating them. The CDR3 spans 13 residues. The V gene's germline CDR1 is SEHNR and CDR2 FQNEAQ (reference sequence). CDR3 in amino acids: CASSLEGDQPQHF. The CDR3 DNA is TGTGCCAGCAGCTTAGAAGGCGACCAGCCCCAGCATTTT.

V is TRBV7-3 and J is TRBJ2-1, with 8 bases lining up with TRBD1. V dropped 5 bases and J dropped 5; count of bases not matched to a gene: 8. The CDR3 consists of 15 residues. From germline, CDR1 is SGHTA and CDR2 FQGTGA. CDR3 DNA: TGTGCCAGCAGCGTACCCGGGACAGGCAACAATGAGCAGTTCTTC. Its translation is CASSVPGTGNNEQFF.

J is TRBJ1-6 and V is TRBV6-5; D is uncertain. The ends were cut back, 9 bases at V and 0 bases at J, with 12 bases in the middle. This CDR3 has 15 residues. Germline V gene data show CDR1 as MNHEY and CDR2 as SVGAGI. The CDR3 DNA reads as TGTGCCAGTAAAGCGGCAAGCTCCTATAATTCACCCCTCCACTTT. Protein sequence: CASKAASSYNSPLHF.

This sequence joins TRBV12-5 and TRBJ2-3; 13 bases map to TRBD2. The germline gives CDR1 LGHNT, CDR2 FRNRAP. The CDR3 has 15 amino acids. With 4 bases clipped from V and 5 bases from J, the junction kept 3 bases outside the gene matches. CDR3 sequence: CASGWGLAGQDTQYF. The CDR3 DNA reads TGTGCTAGTGGTTGGGGACTAGCGGGACAAGATACGCAGTATTTT.

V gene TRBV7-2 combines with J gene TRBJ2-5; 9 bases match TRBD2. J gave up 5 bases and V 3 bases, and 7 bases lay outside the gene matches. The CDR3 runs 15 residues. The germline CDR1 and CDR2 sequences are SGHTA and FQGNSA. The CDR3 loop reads CASSFGGRAAETQYF. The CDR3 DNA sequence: TGTGCCAGCAGCTTCGGCGGGAGGGCGGCCGAGACCCAGTACTTC.

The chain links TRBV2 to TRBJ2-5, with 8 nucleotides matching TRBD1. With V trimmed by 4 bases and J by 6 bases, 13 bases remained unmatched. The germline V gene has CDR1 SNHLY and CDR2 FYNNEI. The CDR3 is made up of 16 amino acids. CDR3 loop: CASSGTRGQSTKTQYF. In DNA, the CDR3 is TGTGCCAGCAGTGGGACCAGGGGGCAGAGTACGAAGACCCAGTACTTC.

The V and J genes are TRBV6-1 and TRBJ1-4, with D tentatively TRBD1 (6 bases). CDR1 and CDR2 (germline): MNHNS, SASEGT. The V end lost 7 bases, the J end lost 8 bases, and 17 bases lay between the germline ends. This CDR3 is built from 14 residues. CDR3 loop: CASNTGQRGEKLFF. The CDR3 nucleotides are TGTGCCAGCAATACTGGACAGAGAGGGGAAAAACTGTTTTTT.

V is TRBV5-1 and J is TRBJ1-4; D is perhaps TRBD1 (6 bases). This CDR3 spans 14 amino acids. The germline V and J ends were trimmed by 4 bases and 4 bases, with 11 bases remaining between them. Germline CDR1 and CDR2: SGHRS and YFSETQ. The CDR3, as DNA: TGCGCCAGCAGCCTAGGGGGTTTTAATGAAAAACTGTTTTTT. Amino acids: CASSLGGFNEKLFF.

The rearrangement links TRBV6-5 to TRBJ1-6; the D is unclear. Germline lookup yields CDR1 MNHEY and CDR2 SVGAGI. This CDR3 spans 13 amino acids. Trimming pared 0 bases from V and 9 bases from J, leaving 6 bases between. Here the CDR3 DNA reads TGTGCCAGCAGTTACTCGATCTCTTCACCCCTCCACTTT. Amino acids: CASSYSISSPLHF.

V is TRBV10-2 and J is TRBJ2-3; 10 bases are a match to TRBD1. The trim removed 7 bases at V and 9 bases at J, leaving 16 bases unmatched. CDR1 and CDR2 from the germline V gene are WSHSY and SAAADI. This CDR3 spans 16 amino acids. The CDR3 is CASNPGQGNQRGTQYF. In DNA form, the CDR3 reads TGCGCCAGCAACCCGGGACAGGGGAATCAAAGAGGGACGCAGTATTTT.

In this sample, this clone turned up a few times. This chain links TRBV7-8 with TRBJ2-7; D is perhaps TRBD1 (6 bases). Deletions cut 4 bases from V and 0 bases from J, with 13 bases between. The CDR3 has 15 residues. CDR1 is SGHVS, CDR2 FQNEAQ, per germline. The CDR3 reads CASSSDSQNSYEQYF. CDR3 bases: TGTGCCAGCAGCTCGGACAGTCAAAACTCCTACGAGCAGTACTTC.